This TCR beta chain was recovered during a study of CD8 T cells in Susac syndrome. This clonotype appeared a few times. The CDR3 contains 15 residues. Germline CDR1 LNHDA, CDR2 SQIVND (reference sequence). Trimming removed 4 bases from V and 2 bases from J; junction bases left unmatched: 4. Controls were healthy donors chosen to match patients in age and sex. Random hexamers were used to reverse transcribe an amount of 0.5 to 1 ug RNA. Amplification of TCR beta CDR3 was carried out by immunoSEQ multiplex PCR, which covered 54 Vbeta and 13 Jbeta segments. In TCRdb, the immunoSEQ multiplex PCR reads were re-called with MiXCR into one record per CDR3 protein. Of over 15,000 distinct CDR3 sequences in the sample, 85% to 95% are singletons; the top ten hold roughly 0.23%.

The J gene is TRBJ2-5, the V gene TRBV19; TRBD2 matches at 10 bases. Input material: CD8+ T cells from PBMCs. This TCR came from a human donor in good health. The DNA for the CDR3 is TGTGCCAGTAGTACCGGGACTAGCGCACAAGAGACCCAGTACTTC. As protein: CASSTGTSAQETQYF.